Presented here are 21 T cell receptor beta chains from one specimen sequenced in a study of human T cells and chemical hapten exposure. Documented time point: patch test 3, about 24 weeks after DPC sensitization. Treatment here: therapeutic diphenylcyclopropenone sensitization with weekly scalp DPC. Via MiXCR, TCRdb re-called the RACE reads, giving one row per CDR3 protein. The sample includes some 79,000 distinct CDR3 sequences, 10% to 14% of them seen just once. The material was whole blood, obtained in connection with sensitization to the hapten diphenylcyclopropenone (DPC). The receptors derive from a woman aged 50 to 65 with alopecia areata. Some clones in this sample may be carry-over from other donors' samples.

This clonotype has at least ten counts. This chain joins TRBV20-1 and TRBJ2-2, with D unresolved. This CDR3 is built from 12 residues. CDR1 and CDR2 from the germline V gene are DFQATT and SNEGSKA (reference sequence). Trimming left V 5 bases short and J 0 bases short, with 4 bases between. The DNA of the CDR3 is TGCAGTGCTCCCTCGAACACCGGGGAGCTGTTTTTT. This sequence encodes CSAPSNTGELFF.

The gene calls are TRBV6-2 or TRBV6-3 and TRBJ2-7; D is uncertain. Deletions cut 8 bases from V and 3 bases from J, with 8 bases between. CDR1 MNHEY and CDR2 SVGEGT come from the germline V gene. There are 11 residues in the CDR3. The CDR3: CASAGVYEQYF. In nucleotides, the CDR3 is TGTGCCAGCGCCGGCGTCTACGAGCAGTACTTC.

This clonotype was recorded at least ten times. The V gene is TRBV5-5, the J gene TRBJ2-2; possible D gene TRBD2, 6 bases. The length of the CDR3 is 15 residues. V was trimmed by 2 bases and J by 3 bases, leaving 11 bases between them. Germline V lookup: CDR1 SGHKS, CDR2 YYEKEE (reference sequence). CDR3 residues: CASSLELAYTGELFF. As DNA, the CDR3 is TGTGCCAGCAGCTTAGAACTAGCCTACACCGGGGAGCTGTTTTTT. The variable domain in full, with the rest retrieved from reference TRBV5-5 and TRBJ2-2, is DAGVTQSPTHLIKTRGQQVTLRCSPISGHKSVSWYQQVLGQGPQFIFQYYEKEERGRGNFPDRFSARQFPNYSSELNVNALLLGDSALYLCASSLELAYTGELFFGEGSRLTVL.

Many counts were recorded for this clonotype. V is TRBV7-2 and J is TRBJ2-7; TRBD2 aligns across 11 bases. The CDR3 sequence is 15 residues long. Germline V gene data show CDR1 as SGHTA and CDR2 as FQGNSA. V lost 5 bases and J lost 0; bases outside the gene matches: 3. For the CDR3, the DNA is TGTGCCAGCAGCCCGACTAGCGGGGTCTCCTACGAGCAGTACTTC. This translates into CASSPTSGVSYEQYF.

This clonotype was observed at least ten times. The chain recombines TRBV29-1 with TRBJ2-3, with 9 positions matching TRBD2. Per germline, CDR1 SQVTM and CDR2 ANQGSEA. V gave up 6 bases and J gave up 5 bases; unmatched junction bases: 9. This CDR3 contains 14 residues. CDR3 protein: CSVPTSGWGDTQYF. In nucleotides, the CDR3 is TGCAGCGTACCGACTAGCGGATGGGGAGATACGCAGTATTTT.

This clonotype occurred a few times. This sequence joins TRBV7-2 and TRBJ2-7; 9 bases match TRBD2. The CDR3 is made up of 14 amino acids. After removal of 5 bases from V and 4 bases from J, the junction contained 6 bases not matched to a gene. The germline gives CDR1 SGHTA, CDR2 FQGNSA. The CDR3 sequence is CASSASGVGYEQYF. CDR3 DNA sequence: TGTGCCAGCAGCGCTAGCGGGGTAGGGTACGAGCAGTACTTC.

This clonotype has more than one count but fewer than ten. CDR3 nucleotides: TGTGCCAGCAGTCCCCGACAGGGGCAGAACACTGAAGCTTTCTTT. The encoded protein is CASSPRQGQNTEAFF. V is TRBV28 and J is TRBJ1-1, with 8 bases lining up with TRBD1. This CDR3 spans 15 amino acids. V shed 5 bases and J 1 base; nucleotides not matched to a gene: 6. CDR1 MDHEN and CDR2 SYDVKM come from the germline V gene.

The chain carries TRBV2 and TRBJ2-3; no definite D call. The germline V and J ends were trimmed by 6 bases and 5 bases, with 12 bases remaining between them. This CDR3 has 13 amino acids. Germline V gene data show CDR1 as SNHLY and CDR2 as FYNNEI. DNA for the CDR3: TGTGCCAGCAGGCTCGCCGGCCTAGATACGCAGTATTTT. Translating it yields CASRLAGLDTQYF.

This clonotype was seen only a few times. The chain couples TRBV29-1 to TRBJ2-7; D assignment may be TRBD1 or TRBD2 (6 bases each). Germline V gene data show CDR1 as SQVTM and CDR2 as ANQGSEA. Trimming cost V 2 bases and J 3 bases, with 17 bases left between them. This CDR3 spans 15 amino acids. The CDR3 DNA sequence: TGCAGCGTTGAAATAGGGGGAGGTCCCAGCTACGAGCAGTACTTC. It encodes CSVEIGGGPSYEQYF.

The gene calls are TRBV12-3 or TRBV12-4 and TRBJ2-1, with TRBD2 identical over 8 bases. The CDR3 consists of 14 residues. The J segment lost 6 bases and the V segment lost 3 bases, leaving 4 bases of the junction unmatched. CDR3 in amino acids: CASSFLLAANEQFF. CDR3 DNA: TGTGCCAGCAGTTTCCTACTAGCGGCCAATGAGCAGTTCTTC.

Many counts were recorded for this clonotype. CDR3 region: CASGERATDTQYF. The DNA of the CDR3 is TGTGCCAGCGGGGAGAGGGCCACAGATACGCAGTATTTT. The gene calls are TRBV28 and TRBJ2-3, with TRBD2 as a possible D gene (5 bases). V shed 8 bases and J shed 2 bases, with 11 bases lying between them. Germline V gives CDR1 MDHEN, CDR2 SYDVKM. The CDR3 loop spans 13 amino acids.

In its sample, this clonotype was seen many times. The V and J genes are TRBV28 and TRBJ2-5; D might be TRBD1 (6 bases). Germline V gene data show CDR1 as MDHEN and CDR2 as SYDVKM. CDR3 size: 13 residues. Trimming removed 7 bases at V and 7 bases at J, with 16 bases between. Written as DNA, the CDR3 is TGTGCCAGCACCGGAAGGGGGAGCGCGACCCAGTACTTC. It yields the protein CASTGRGSATQYF.

This clonotype has just a few counts. The chain employs TRBV20-1 and TRBJ2-7, with 10 bases fitting TRBD2. The V gene end was trimmed by 6 bases and the J gene end by 2 bases; junction bases not matched to a gene: 7. The CDR3 covers 14 residues. Germline V gives CDR1 DFQATT, CDR2 SNEGSKA (reference sequence). CDR3: CSAVPSGRAYEQYF. The CDR3 coding sequence is TGCAGTGCCGTTCCAAGCGGGAGGGCCTACGAGCAGTACTTC.

The table lists this clonotype with many counts. V is TRBV30 and J is TRBJ1-2, with D possibly matching TRBD1 (6 bases). CDR1 is GTSNPN, CDR2 SVGIG, per germline (reference sequence). The CDR3 runs 13 residues. V was pared by 3 bases and J by 4 bases, with 12 bases between. The CDR3 coding sequence is TGTGCCTGGAGCACCAGGGGTGGCTATGGCTACACCTTC. Amino acids: CAWSTRGGYGYTF.

The genes are TRBV7-2 and TRBJ2-3, with 10 bases identical to TRBD2. This CDR3 has 16 amino acids. The V gene end was trimmed by 2 bases and the J gene end by 6 bases; junction bases not matched to a gene: 8. Germline V gene sequence: CDR1 SGHTA, CDR2 FQGNSA. CDR3 nucleotide sequence: TGTGCCAGCAGCTTATTATCGCTAGCGGGAGCGGATACGCAGTATTTT. Translating it yields CASSLLSLAGADTQYF.

This clonotype was recorded a few times. As DNA, the CDR3 is TGTGCCTGGAGTGTACAGGGAAACACTGAAGCTTTCTTT. It encodes CAWSVQGNTEAFF. This sequence joins TRBV30 and TRBJ1-1, with D perhaps TRBD1 (6 bases). Deletions cut 0 bases from V and 2 bases from J, with 7 bases between. CDR3 length: 13 residues. Per the germline V gene, CDR1 is GTSNPN and CDR2 is SVGIG (reference sequence).

In its sample, this clonotype was seen many times. V is TRBV7-2 and J is TRBJ2-5; 9 nucleotides line up with TRBD2. Germline V CDR1 and CDR2: SGHTA, FQGNSA. J was trimmed by 5 bases and V by 2 bases; bases with no gene match: 18. CDR3 size: 19 residues. The CDR3 coding sequence is TGTGCCAGCAGCTTATCAACGGGACTAGCCGAATTAGAGGGGGAGACCCAGTACTTC. It encodes CASSLSTGLAELEGETQYF. Looking up the rest from reference TRBV7-2 and TRBJ2-5 gives the full variable domain: GAGVSQSPSNKVTEKGKDVELRCDPISGHTALYWYRQSLGQGLEFLIYFQGNSAPDKSGLPSDRFSAERTGGSVSTLTIQRTQQEDSAVYLCASSLSTGLAELEGETQYFGPGTRLLVL.

The rearrangement links TRBV10-1 to TRBJ2-5; D is perhaps TRBD2 (6 bases). Per germline, CDR1 WNHNN and CDR2 SYGVQD (reference sequence). This CDR3 has 13 amino acids. V was clipped by 4 bases and J by 4 bases, with 10 bases between them. CDR3 region: CASSARRGETQYF. In DNA, the CDR3 is TGCGCCAGCAGTGCCCGGAGGGGAGAGACCCAGTACTTC.

This clonotype showed up just a few times. V usage is TRBV29-1 and J usage is TRBJ2-1; TRBD2 matches at 13 bases. Germline V CDR1 and CDR2: SQVTM, ANQGSEA. The V segment lost 4 bases and the J segment 0 bases; nucleotides outside the gene matches: 3. The CDR3 is 16 residues long. CDR3 loop: CSVVLAGGSSYNEQFF. The CDR3 DNA follows: TGCAGCGTTGTACTAGCGGGAGGGAGCTCCTACAATGAGCAGTTCTTC.

The table lists this clonotype with many counts. The chain is built from TRBV20-1 and TRBJ2-7; the match to TRBD1 covers 7 bases. This CDR3 spans 14 amino acids. Germline V CDR1 and CDR2: DFQATT, SNEGSKA (reference sequence). Trimming at V came to 6 bases and at J to 5 bases, leaving 13 bases not matched to a gene. CDR3 residues: CSADGAGGRDEQYF. The CDR3 nucleotides are TGCAGTGCCGACGGAGCAGGGGGACGGGACGAGCAGTACTTC.

Points on this clonotype: This could be a read error, since a much larger clone is one nucleotide away. V and J are TRBV14 and TRBJ1-6; the D is unclear. CDR1 and CDR2 (germline): SGHDN, FVKESK. The CDR3 is 12 amino acids. V shed 8 bases and J shed 5 bases, with 7 bases lying between them. CDR3 bases: TGTGCCAGCGAGGCAAATAATTCACCCCTCCACTTT. Encoded protein: CASEANNSPLHF.